Each of the 28 T cell receptor beta chains below was sequenced from the same sample in a study of early T cells in non-severe SARS-CoV-2 infection. TCRdb reanalysed the 5' RACE reads using MiXCR and keeps one entry per CDR3 protein. The table records approximately 39,000 distinct CDR3 sequences, 9.9% of them present only once. The sequencing sample was made of whole blood. The receptors shown here come from an adult who was a healthcare worker with PCR-confirmed SARS-CoV-2 infection or an uninfected control (not recorded which).

The chain links TRBV7-9 to TRBJ2-5, with D uncertain. V lost 5 bases to trimming and J lost 6 bases, with 10 bases between them. Germline V gives CDR1 SEHNR, CDR2 FQNEAQ (reference sequence). The length of the CDR3 is 12 residues. The CDR3 DNA reads TGTGCCAGCAGCCAAATGGGTCAGACCCAGTACTTC. Translated: CASSQMGQTQYF.

This clonotype has more than one count but fewer than ten. The chain joins TRBV29-1 to TRBJ2-7, with a tentative D call TRBD1 (6 bases). The length of the CDR3 is 11 residues. Germline loops: CDR1 SQVTM, CDR2 ANQGSEA. V lost 7 bases and J 7 bases, leaving 14 bases between the germline ends. The CDR3 DNA reads as TGCAGCGGGGTGACAGGCAGGGAGCAGTACTTC. It yields the protein CSGVTGREQYF.

The chain's CDR3 is CASSPGQFYGYTF. Written as DNA, the CDR3 is TGTGCCAGCAGCCCCGGGCAGTTCTATGGCTACACCTTC. The genes are TRBV7-6 and TRBJ1-2; no reliable D call. The V gene lost 5 bases and the J gene lost 4 bases, with 11 bases spanning the gap. The CDR3 has 13 residues. Germline V gene data show CDR1 as SGHVS and CDR2 as FNYEAQ.

This clonotype was recorded at least ten times. The chain couples TRBV12-3 or TRBV12-4 to TRBJ2-1, with TRBD2 identical over 10 bases. The V and J ends lost 8 bases and 3 bases, in that order; junction bases with no gene match: 7. The CDR3 covers 15 residues. The CDR3 here is CASLPSSGGYNEQFF. The CDR3 nucleotides are TGTGCCAGCCTCCCTTCTAGCGGGGGCTACAATGAGCAGTTCTTC.

This chain connects TRBV7-9 to TRBJ1-1, with 8 bases identical to TRBD1. The CDR3 is made up of 15 amino acids. Trimming took 5 bases from V and 1 from J; bases not matched to a gene: 6. Germline V gene lookup returns CDR1 SEHNR and CDR2 FQNEAQ (reference sequence). The CDR3 bases are TGTGCCAGCAGCACGTCCGGGACAGGGAACACTGAAGCTTTCTTT. Residues: CASSTSGTGNTEAFF.

The gene calls are TRBV5-1 and TRBJ2-5; unclear D gene. The V gene's germline CDR1 is SGHRS and CDR2 YFSETQ. CDR3 length equals 14 residues. V dropped 0 bases and J dropped 3 bases, with 9 bases sitting between them. The CDR3 here is CASSLVGGEETQYF. The CDR3 DNA reads TGCGCCAGCAGCTTGGTAGGTGGCGAAGAGACCCAGTACTTC.

As regards this clonotype: This may be a read error, as it is one base from a much larger clone. The rearrangement links TRBV20-1 to TRBJ2-7; no clear D gene. Trimming took 3 bases from V and 3 from J, leaving 9 bases between them. The CDR3 sequence is 12 residues long. Germline V gives CDR1 DFQATT, CDR2 SNEGSKA (reference sequence). The DNA for the CDR3 is TGCAGTGCTAGGGTGAGCTTCTACGAGCAGTACTTC. Its protein is CSARVSFYEQYF.

This clonotype turned up a few times. The rearrangement joins TRBV6-5 to TRBJ2-5, with 9 nucleotides matching TRBD2. After removal of 0 bases from V and 7 bases from J, the junction contained 18 bases not matched to a gene. This CDR3 is built from 19 residues. CDR1 and CDR2 from the germline V gene are MNHEY and SVGAGI. The CDR3, as DNA: TGTGCCAGCAGTTACTCGACGTTCGCGACTAGCGGACCTTCGGGGACCCAGTACTTC. Amino acid sequence: CASSYSTFATSGPSGTQYF.

At least ten counts were recorded for this clonotype. The chain uses TRBV6-1 and TRBJ2-1; D not certain. V was trimmed by 4 bases and J by 0 bases, leaving 16 bases between them. The CDR3 has 17 amino acids. Germline V CDR1 and CDR2: MNHNS, SASEGT. The CDR3 is CASSAPLRPNSYNEQFF. For the CDR3, the DNA is TGTGCCAGCAGTGCCCCCCTTAGGCCGAACTCCTACAATGAGCAGTTCTTC.

This clonotype was counted between two and nine times. The genes are TRBV7-9 and TRBJ1-3; 10 bases line up with TRBD1. The germline gives CDR1 SEHNR, CDR2 FQNEAQ (reference sequence). This CDR3 comprises 18 residues. V trimming: 5 bases; J trimming: 2 bases; junction bases outside the gene matches: 12. The CDR3 region is CASSIWRDRGVPGNTIYF. The CDR3 bases are TGTGCCAGCAGCATATGGCGGGACAGGGGAGTACCTGGAAACACCATATATTTT.

This clonotype was seen a handful of times. V is TRBV5-1 and J is TRBJ2-7, with TRBD1 identical over 8 bases. The CDR3 totals 12 residues. Germline assignment: CDR1 SGHRS and CDR2 YFSETQ. The ends lost 8 bases at V and 2 bases at J; junction bases unmatched: 3. The CDR3 bases are TGCGCCAGGACAGGGGAACCCTACGAGCAGTACTTC. It is translated as CARTGEPYEQYF.

In this sample, this clonotype turned up many times. The rearrangement uses TRBV11-2 and TRBJ2-4, with D possibly being TRBD1 or TRBD2 (5 bases each). Trimming removed 3 bases at V and 1 base at J, with 10 bases between. The CDR3 consists of 15 residues. Per germline, CDR1 SGHAT and CDR2 FQNNGV. In nucleotides, the CDR3 is TGTGCCAGCAGCTTGTGGGGGTGGGCCAAAAACATTCAGTACTTC. Residues: CASSLWGWAKNIQYF.

V and J are TRBV19 and TRBJ2-1, with D maybe TRBD2 (6 bases). The CDR3 length is 14 residues. The germline V gene has CDR1 LNHDA and CDR2 SQIVND (reference sequence). Trimming cost V 6 bases and J 0 bases, with 9 bases left between them. CDR3 in DNA: TGTGCCAGTAGGACTAGTTCCTCCTACAATGAGCAGTTCTTC. Residues: CASRTSSSYNEQFF.

This rearrangement joins TRBV24-1 to TRBJ2-1, with a weak D call TRBD2 (5 bases). The CDR3 is made up of 11 amino acids. V lost 0 bases, J lost 16 bases, and 9 bases lay in between. In germline, CDR1 is KGHDR, CDR2 SFDVKD. CDR3 residues: CATSDLVRTFF. In nucleotides, the CDR3 is TGTGCCACCAGTGATTTGGTCAGGACTTTCTTC.

The chain combines TRBV29-1 with TRBJ2-3; D unresolved. This CDR3 comprises 12 residues. Deletions cut 5 bases from V and 1 base from J, with 7 bases between. Germline V lookup: CDR1 SQVTM, CDR2 ANQGSEA. For the CDR3, the DNA is TGCAGCGTTATGGATGGCACAGATACGCAGTATTTT. This codes for CSVMDGTDTQYF.

This clonotype was counted ten times or more. The V and J genes are TRBV6-1 and TRBJ1-5; D gene ambiguous. V was cut by 4 bases and J by 3 bases, with 1 base left in between. The CDR3 has 11 amino acids. Germline lookup yields CDR1 MNHNS and CDR2 SASEGT. CDR3 in amino acids: CASSANQPQHF. The CDR3 nucleotides read TGTGCCAGCAGTGCCAATCAGCCCCAGCATTTT.

The chain employs TRBV10-3 and TRBJ1-1; the D is unclear. The V gene's germline CDR1 is ENHRY and CDR2 SYGVKD. This CDR3 contains 14 residues. V was clipped by 1 base and J by 4 bases, with 10 bases between them. CDR3 bases: TGTGCCATCAGTGAGTGGGAGGACGGCACTGAAGCTTTCTTT. Its translation: CAISEWEDGTEAFF.

This clonotype came up many times. The chain has TRBV20-1 and TRBJ2-3; the D is unclear. In germline, CDR1 is DFQATT, CDR2 SNEGSKA (reference sequence). The CDR3 length is 14 residues. Trimming pared 3 bases from V and 7 bases from J, leaving 17 bases between. The CDR3 nucleotides read TGCAGTGCTAGTGATTCACTCCAACTTAATACGCAGTATTTT. This gives the protein CSASDSLQLNTQYF.

This clonotype was observed at least ten times. The chain recombines TRBV6-6 with TRBJ1-5; 7 nucleotides align to TRBD1. CDR3 length: 19 residues. CDR1 is MNHNY, CDR2 SVGAGI, per germline (reference sequence). Trimming took 2 bases from V and 0 from J; bases not matched to a gene: 13. For the CDR3, the DNA is TGTGCCAGCAGTTACCTTGTCCCGGGACAGAAAGATAGCAATCAGCCCCAGCATTTT. It encodes CASSYLVPGQKDSNQPQHF.

This clonotype has a handful of counts. The rearrangement joins TRBV27 to TRBJ1-6; the D gene is possibly TRBD1 (6 bases). V was cut by 3 bases and J by 7 bases, with 10 bases left in between. CDR1 is MNHEY and CDR2 is SMNVEV in the germline V gene (reference sequence). The CDR3 sequence is 14 residues long. The CDR3 here is CASSFRQGNSPLHF. The DNA for the CDR3 is TGTGCCAGCAGTTTCAGGCAGGGGAATTCACCCCTCCACTTT.

This clonotype was counted at least ten times. The chain is built from TRBV29-1 and TRBJ1-5; D possibly corresponds to TRBD1 (5 bases). Trimming cost V 4 bases and J 6 bases, with 13 bases left between them. Germline values: CDR1 SQVTM, CDR2 ANQGSEA. This CDR3 contains 13 residues. DNA for the CDR3: TGCAGCGTTGCTACAGGATTTACTCAGCCCCAGCATTTT. It yields the protein CSVATGFTQPQHF.

The V gene is TRBV20-1, the J gene TRBJ2-7; D not certain. Trimming took 5 bases from V and 2 from J, leaving 10 bases between them. This CDR3 region has 12 residues. Germline lookup yields CDR1 DFQATT and CDR2 SNEGSKA (reference sequence). The CDR3 spells CSAPASAYEQYF. The DNA for the CDR3 is TGCAGTGCTCCGGCCAGTGCCTACGAGCAGTACTTC.

In this sample, this clonotype turned up a few times. The chain uses TRBV29-1 and TRBJ1-1, with TRBD1 identical over 7 bases. The J segment lost 5 bases and the V segment lost 6 bases, leaving 12 bases of the junction unmatched. There are 14 residues in the CDR3. Per the germline V gene, CDR1 is SQVTM and CDR2 is ANQGSEA. The CDR3 protein is CSVHPGGSRTEAFF. The CDR3 region has the DNA TGCAGCGTCCACCCAGGGGGTAGTCGTACTGAAGCTTTCTTT.

This clonotype has a handful of counts. The genes are TRBV27 and TRBJ1-6; perhaps TRBD1 as D (6 bases). The CDR3 consists of 13 residues. V was trimmed by 3 bases and J by 7 bases, leaving 7 bases between them. Germline-derived CDR1 and CDR2 are MNHEY and SMNVEV (reference sequence). CDR3: CASSFRGNSPLHF. The CDR3 DNA follows: TGTGCCAGCAGTTTCAGGGGAAATTCACCCCTCCACTTT.

The J gene is TRBJ2-3, the V gene TRBV12-3 or TRBV12-4; D might be TRBD2 (5 bases). The V and J ends lost 1 base and 2 bases respectively, with 7 bases between them. This CDR3 is 14 amino acids long. In nucleotides, the CDR3 is TGTGCCAGCAGTTTAGGAGGGCCCACAGATACGCAGTATTTT. Protein product: CASSLGGPTDTQYF.

This clonotype was detected a few times. V and J are TRBV5-5 and TRBJ1-2; D gene unclear. The V end lost 0 bases, the J end lost 10 bases, and 13 bases lay between the germline ends. The V gene's germline CDR1 is SGHKS and CDR2 YYEKEE (reference sequence). There are 13 residues in the CDR3. The DNA for the CDR3 is TGTGCCAGCAGCTTGGACCCCCAGCCGCTCTACACCTTC. Translated, it gives CASSLDPQPLYTF. The full variable domain, with the rest looked up from reference TRBV5-5 and TRBJ1-2, is DAGVTQSPTHLIKTRGQQVTLRCSPISGHKSVSWYQQVLGQGPQFIFQYYEKEERGRGNFPDRFSARQFPNYSSELNVNALLLGDSALYLCASSLDPQPLYTFGSGTRLTVV.

This clonotype has ten or more counts. The chain recombines TRBV30 with TRBJ2-2; D unresolved. Deletions cut 4 bases from V and 0 bases from J, with 9 bases between. Germline CDR1 GTSNPN, CDR2 SVGIG (reference sequence). This CDR3 is built from 14 residues. CDR3 sequence (DNA): TGTGCCTGGATGTCTTTCGCGAACACCGGGGAGCTGTTTTTT. Protein sequence: CAWMSFANTGELFF.

This clonotype occurred many times. The rearrangement links TRBV29-1 to TRBJ1-1, with 8 bases fitting TRBD1. Germline V lookup: CDR1 SQVTM, CDR2 ANQGSEA. V shed 7 bases, J shed 3 bases, and the junction held 4 bases outside the gene matches. The CDR3 has 12 amino acids. The CDR3 DNA is TGCAGCGCCCGACAGGGGCACACTGAAGCTTTCTTT. Its protein is CSARQGHTEAFF.